The 2 T cell receptor beta chains reported below all come from one sample, sequenced in a study of T cell changes during pregnancy in multiple sclerosis (dated by TCRdb to about 2019). The library was obtained by the immunoSEQ multiplex PCR assay. In TCRdb, the immuneACCESS table is reduced to in-frame sequences with V and J assigned. These tables do not hold every clone; where another copy was compared, an unresolved V gene accounts for under half, and the others remain unexplained. This sample is represented by about 40,000 clones; roughly nine tenths of them were singletons. The ten largest clones take up over 0.45% of the sample. The input for sequencing was CD4+ T cells from peripheral blood mononuclear cells, taken in the third trimester of pregnancy. The receptors derive from a female donor in good health, enrolled as a control in a pregnancy study.

The V gene is TRBV11-1, the J gene TRBJ2-3; 12 positions match TRBD2. The CDR3 is made up of 16 amino acids. J lost 5 bases, V lost 5 bases, and 8 bases had no gene match. The germline V gene encodes CDR1 SGHAT and CDR2 FQDESV (reference sequence). CDR3 bases: TGTGCCAGCAGCCACCTTCAGACTAGCGGGAGAGATACGCAGTATTTT. Its translation is CASSHLQTSGRDTQYF. The full variable domain, with the rest looked up from reference TRBV11-1 and TRBJ2-3, is EAEVAQSPRYKITEKSQAVAFWCDPISGHATLYWYRQILGQGPELLVQFQDESVVDDSQLPKDRFSAERLKGVDSTLKIQPAELGDSAMYLCASSHLQTSGRDTQYFGPGTRLTVL.

The chain recombines TRBV7-3 with TRBJ2-1; D possibly corresponds to TRBD2 (5 bases). Trimming took 2 bases from V and 9 from J, leaving 11 bases between them. The CDR3 has 13 amino acids. Germline V gene lookup returns CDR1 SGHTA and CDR2 FQGTGA. The CDR3 protein is CASSLPPGIEQFF. The CDR3 DNA follows: TGTGCCAGCAGCTTACCCCCGGGGATTGAGCAGTTCTTC.